These 14 T cell receptor beta chains share one sample of origin, sequenced in a study of T cells in Graves' hyperthyroidism and ophthalmopathy. Template material for amplifying TCR beta CDR3 regions consisted of RNA transcripts. Researchers ran a first-round RT-PCR on the TCR CDR3 using the HTBI primer set. TCRdb ran MiXCR on the multiplex PCR reads and lists one entry per CDR3 protein. The data show hundreds of thousands of distinct CDR3 sequences, around 15% seen once. Material for sequencing was blood. The source of these receptors is a woman aged 25-40 years with Graves' hyperthyroidism.

This chain joins TRBV6-1 and TRBJ2-1; 8 nucleotides match TRBD2. The CDR3 is 18 amino acids. Trimming at V came to 4 bases and at J to 2 bases, leaving 13 bases not matched to a gene. Germline V lookup: CDR1 MNHNS, CDR2 SASEGT. Written as DNA, the CDR3 is TGTGCCAGCAGTGGAAGGGGAGCTAGCGGGTCCGCCTACAATGAGCAGTTCTTC. It is translated as CASSGRGASGSAYNEQFF.

This clonotype was recorded many times. The chain uses TRBV5-6 and TRBJ2-1; D not resolved. The CDR3 totals 15 residues. Germline V lookup: CDR1 SGHDT, CDR2 YYEEEE. V lost 2 bases and J lost 1, with 10 bases in between. The CDR3 sequence: CASSLFLLSYNEQFF. CDR3 nucleotides: TGTGCCAGCAGCTTATTTTTGCTGTCCTACAATGAGCAGTTCTTC.

This clonotype was found many times. The V and J genes are TRBV2 and TRBJ1-1; 7 positions agree with TRBD1. Germline CDR1 and CDR2: SNHLY and FYNNEI. V lost 2 bases to trimming and J lost 3 bases; unmatched junction nucleotides: 9. CDR3 length: 16 amino acids. The CDR3 DNA reads as TGTGCCAGCAGTGAAAACGGTGAGGGGGCGGACACTGAAGCTTTCTTT. The encoded protein is CASSENGEGADTEAFF.

This clonotype was recorded at least ten times. This rearrangement joins TRBV11-3 to TRBJ2-7; 10 bases match TRBD2. Trimming at V came to 10 bases and at J to 4 bases, leaving 4 bases not matched to a gene. The CDR3 totals 12 residues. Looked up from germline, CDR1 is SGHNT and CDR2 is YENEEA. The CDR3 coding sequence is TGTGCCACCGGGACTAGCGAATACGAGCAGTACTTC. Encoded protein: CATGTSEYEQYF.

This chain joins TRBV4-1 and TRBJ2-5; 10 nucleotides match TRBD2. The germline CDR1 and CDR2 sequences are MGHRA and YSYEKL. V lost 0 bases, J lost 5 bases, and 21 bases stayed unmatched. This CDR3 spans 21 amino acids. The CDR3 spells CASSQDRAGGTSNTARETQYF. The CDR3 DNA sequence: TGCGCCAGCAGCCAAGACAGAGCGGGAGGGACTTCGAATACGGCAAGGGAGACCCAGTACTTC.

This clonotype occurred many times. The chain employs TRBV28 and TRBJ1-1; 7 bases are a match to TRBD1. Germline CDR1 MDHEN, CDR2 SYDVKM. The CDR3 has 14 residues. The V segment lost 5 bases and the J segment 5 bases; nucleotides outside the gene matches: 8. CDR3 sequence: CASSRGGKRTEAFF. The CDR3 coding sequence is TGTGCCAGCAGTCGAGGGGGCAAGCGGACTGAAGCTTTCTTT.

J is TRBJ2-4 and V is TRBV27; TRBD2 agrees at 11 bases. Trimming removed 3 bases from V and 0 bases from J; junction bases left unmatched: 4. Germline V gene sequence: CDR1 MNHEY, CDR2 SMNVEV (reference sequence). The CDR3 length is 17 residues. The CDR3 nucleotides read TGTGCCAGCAGTTTCGGGACTAGCGGACTAGCCAAAAACATTCAGTACTTC. This translates into CASSFGTSGLAKNIQYF.

V usage is TRBV30 and J usage is TRBJ2-1; D not certain. CDR1 and CDR2 from the germline V gene are GTSNPN and SVGIG (reference sequence). CDR3 size: 15 residues. Trimming took off 1 base at V and 2 bases at J, with 12 bases between the two ends. For the CDR3, the DNA is TGTGCCTGGAGTGAAGCTACCTCAGCCTACAATGAGCAGTTCTTC. It specifies CAWSEATSAYNEQFF.

This chain connects TRBV11-2 to TRBJ2-7, with D possibly matching TRBD1 (6 bases). This CDR3 spans 15 amino acids. Germline V gives CDR1 SGHAT, CDR2 FQNNGV. The germline V and J ends were trimmed by 4 bases and 3 bases, with 16 bases remaining between them. CDR3 sequence reads: CASSSLQGSIYEQYF. The CDR3 nucleotides read TGTGCCAGCAGCTCCTTACAGGGTAGCATCTACGAGCAGTACTTC.

J is TRBJ1-6 and V is TRBV11-2; the D is unclear. The CDR3 loop spans 13 amino acids. CDR1 SGHAT and CDR2 FQNNGV come from the germline V gene. Trimming stripped 6 bases from V and 8 bases from J, with 11 bases between. CDR3 amino acids: CASSLERYSPLHF. The CDR3, as DNA: TGTGCCAGCAGTCTAGAGAGATATTCACCCCTCCACTTT.

This clonotype was detected ten times or more. The chain recombines TRBV27 with TRBJ1-6, with D possibly matching TRBD1 (5 bases). Germline V lookup: CDR1 MNHEY, CDR2 SMNVEV (reference sequence). CDR3 size: 14 residues. The V gene lost 7 bases and the J gene lost 9 bases, with 16 bases spanning the gap. CDR3 region: CASTPGHLGSPLHF. The CDR3 bases are TGTGCCAGCACCCCAGGACATTTGGGTTCACCCCTCCACTTT.

Ten or more counts support this clonotype. The chain couples TRBV6-5 to TRBJ2-1; D is unclear. Trimming took 2 bases from V and 5 from J, leaving 13 bases between them. The CDR3 covers 15 residues. Germline CDR1 reads MNHEY; CDR2 reads SVGAGI. DNA for the CDR3: TGTGCCAGCAGTTACGGCCTAGACCTCCACAATGAGCAGTTCTTC. Its translation is CASSYGLDLHNEQFF.

The J gene is TRBJ2-7, the V gene TRBV29-1; 7 bases agree with TRBD2. Germline-derived CDR1 and CDR2 are SQVTM and ANQGSEA. Trimming took 0 bases from V and 4 from J; bases not matched to a gene: 3. The CDR3 consists of 13 residues. Here the CDR3 reads CSVEDAGVYEQYF. For the CDR3, the DNA is TGCAGCGTTGAAGATGCGGGAGTTTACGAGCAGTACTTC.

There are many counts of this clonotype. The CDR3 here is CASSSNPAHNEQFF. The CDR3 bases are TGTGCCAGCAGTTCGAACCCGGCCCACAATGAGCAGTTCTTC. The chain uses TRBV2 and TRBJ2-1; D unclear. CDR3 length: 14 residues. V was shortened by 5 bases and J by 5 bases, with 13 bases between the two germline ends. The V gene's germline CDR1 is SNHLY and CDR2 FYNNEI.